The sequence of this T cell receptor beta chain was determined in a study of blood T cell repertoires in COVID-19. Study summary: The United States, Italy and Spain provided the acute and convalescent COVID-19 samples. Nucleic acid was either cDNA or gDNA, and it came from T cells, B-cell-depleted T cells, or PBMCs.

Methods used by the authors: Amplified reference gene primers provided the basis for estimating nucleated cell counts. Assay: immunoSEQ multiplex PCR; the TCRdb copy retains only in-frame clones and omits some. V and J calls and clone size come straight from that table; D and trimming were deduced from the DNA. This sample has over 100,000 clones, with about 70% found just once. The V end was cut by 6 bases, the J end by 0 bases, with 11 bases between. The length of the CDR3 is 14 residues. CDR1 MDHEN and CDR2 SYDVKM come from the germline V gene. Sequenced material: peripheral blood. This TCR was sampled from a woman between 65 and 79 years old with acute or convalescent COVID-19. The V and J genes are TRBV28 and TRBJ2-5; D gene unclear. CDR3: CASRGRPYQETQYF. CDR3 sequence (DNA): TGTGCCAGCAGGGGCAGGCCCTACCAAGAGACCCAGTACTTC.